Sequencing of this T cell receptor (beta chain) was carried out in a study of T cell responses to AZD1222 COVID-19 vaccine. Repertoires were generated with immunoSEQ multiplex PCR, while TCRdb's copy carries only in-frame clones and drops some. The sample holds some 120,000 clones, 90% seen once. CDR3 length: 14 amino acids. The germline V gene encodes CDR1 SEHNR and CDR2 FQNEAQ (reference sequence). V lost 5 bases and J 3 bases, leaving 13 bases between the germline ends. V usage is TRBV7-9 and J usage is TRBJ1-1; D possibly corresponds to TRBD1 (5 bases). Sequencing was performed on peripheral blood, taken on day 0 of MenACWY control vaccination. The TCR originated in an adult in good health. The CDR3 DNA follows: TGTGCCAGCAGCACCAGTGGGGACTACACTGAAGCTTTCTTT. Translation gives CASSTSGDYTEAFF.